These T cell receptor beta chains were read from a single sample in a study of blood T cell repertoires in COVID-19. Method: immunoSEQ multiplex PCR; TCRdb's copy keeps in-frame clones and lacks some. The top ten clones hold less than 3% of a sample with 250,000 to 350,000 clones, approximately 90% of them seen once. The sequencing sample was made of peripheral blood. These receptors were obtained from a woman younger than 45 with active or convalescent COVID-19. Both conserved end residues are part of each CDR3. The D gene is left open where the match is weak. Size values are once, few and many counts, or a class for expanded clones, and some rows have none.

>TRBJ2-2|TRBD1|TRBV6-2/TRBV6-3|.
TGTGCCAGCAGTCGTCCCCCCGGGACAGGGAACACCGGGGAGCTGTTTTTT
CASSRPPGTGNTGELFF
>TRBJ2-3|.|TRBV21-1|.
TGTGCCAGCCGAAGGCCAGCGGGGGAAAGCACAGATACGCAGTATTTT
CASRRPAGESTDTQYF
>TRBJ2-1|.|TRBV7-3|.
TGTGCCAGCAGCTCTCCGTTAGGACAGGAGCAGTTCTTC
CASSSPLGQEQFF
>TRBJ2-1|.|TRBV5-1|.
TGCGCCAGCAGCTTGGGTCCCCAGGCCTACAATGAGCAGTTCTTC
CASSLGPQAYNEQFF
>TRBJ2-7|TRBD1|TRBV5-1|.
TGCGCCAGCAGCTGGACAGGGATGAATAACTACGAGCAGTACTTC
CASSWTGMNNYEQYF
>TRBJ2-7|TRBD1|TRBV6-2/TRBV6-3|.
TGTGCCAGCAGTACCCACGGGGCCGCAGGGGGACGCGGCAACGAGCAGTACTTC
CASSTHGAAGGRGNEQYF
>TRBJ1-3|TRBD1|TRBV7-2|.
TGTGCCAGCAGCTTAGCCCCGGGACAGCTTAACACCATATATTTT
CASSLAPGQLNTIYF
>TRBJ1-2|.|TRBV2|few
TGCCACTCGGAACACGGGGTGGGTGGCTACACCTTC
CHSEHGVGGYTF
>TRBJ2-5|.|TRBV7-8|.
TGTGCCAGCAGCTACGGACGGGCGGGTGTGACCCAGTACTTC
CASSYGRAGVTQYF
>TRBJ2-3|.|TRBV11-3|once
TGTGCCAGCAGCACAGGGAGTACAGATACGCAGTATTTT
CASSTGSTDTQYF
>TRBJ1-5|.|TRBV5-5|.
TGTGCCAGCAGCCCGCAGGTTAGCAATCAGCCCCAGCATTTT
CASSPQVSNQPQHF
>TRBJ1-4|.|TRBV7-2|.
TGTGCCAGCAGCTTGGGGGACAAATCTGAAAAACTGTTTTTT
CASSLGDKSEKLFF
>TRBJ2-7|TRBD1|TRBV5-1|.
TGCGCCAGCAGCGACGACAGGGAACTCTACGAGCAGTACTTC
CASSDDRELYEQYF
>TRBJ2-7|TRBD1|TRBV18|.
TGTGCCAGCTCACCACGGCAGGGACAGGGATTCGCCTACGAGCAGTACTTC
CASSPRQGQGFAYEQYF
>TRBJ2-3|.|TRBV18|few
TGTGCCAGCTCACTGCAGGTGGCGATCACAGATACGCAGTATTTT
CASSLQVAITDTQYF
>TRBJ2-2|TRBD1|TRBV5-1|.
TGCGCCAGCAGCCAGGGACAGGTGAACACCGGGGAGCTGTTTTTT
CASSQGQVNTGELFF
>TRBJ2-2|.|TRBV4-3|.
TGCGCCAGCAGCCAAGGAGGGCCGAACACCGGGGAGCTGTTTTTT
CASSQGGPNTGELFF
>TRBJ1-5|TRBD1|TRBV6-2/TRBV6-3|.
TGTGCCAGCAGTTACTCGGTCCAGGGGGCCCCCGGTCAGCCCCAGCATTTT
CASSYSVQGAPGQPQHF
>TRBJ2-7|.|TRBV7-2|.
TGTGCCAGCAGCTTCGCGGGGCTGAGCTCCTACGAGCAGTACTTC
CASSFAGLSSYEQYF
>TRBJ2-1|.|TRBV20-1|few
TGCAGTGCTAGTCCTCGGACAGACAATGAGCAGTTCTTC
CSASPRTDNEQFF
>TRBJ2-7|.|TRBV5-4|.
TGTGCCAGCAGCTTGGGTGGGGCGGGGCCCCCCTACGAGCAGTACTTC
CASSLGGAGPPYEQYF
>TRBJ2-3|.|TRBV29-1|.
TGCAGCGCCCCGGGCAGGGGTACAGATACGCAGTATTTT
CSAPGRGTDTQYF
>TRBJ2-7|.|TRBV2|.
TGTGCCAGCAGAGGGGCTTACGAGCAGTACTTC
CASRGAYEQYF
>TRBJ1-5|TRBD1|TRBV10-3|.
TGTGCCACTATGACAGGGGGGATTAATCAGCCCCAGCATTTT
CATMTGGINQPQHF
>TRBJ1-3|.|TRBV10-3|.
TGTGCCAAAGCAATCTCTGGAAACACCATATATTTT
CAKAISGNTIYF
>TRBJ2-7|.|TRBV7-9|.
TGTGCCAGCAGCTTAGACGTCAGGGACTACGAGCAGTACTTC
CASSLDVRDYEQYF
>TRBJ1-1|.|TRBV7-8|.
TGTGCCAGCAGCCGCGGGAGCGAAGCTTTCTTT
CASSRGSEAFF
>TRBJ2-1|TRBD1|TRBV7-6|once
TGTGCCAGCAGCTTAACAGGGGAAGACAATGAGCAGTTCTTC
CASSLTGEDNEQFF
>TRBJ2-1|TRBD1|TRBV7-2|.
TGTGCCAGCAGCTCTAGCAGGGGGACTGAGCAGTTCTTC
CASSSSRGTEQFF
>TRBJ2-2|TRBD2|TRBV7-3|.
TGTGCCAGCAGCCCGTCTGGGCGAGCGGGGGACACCGGGGAGCTGTTTTTT
CASSPSGRAGDTGELFF
>TRBJ2-6|.|TRBV7-2|.
TGTGCCAGCAGCCCGACCCCGGGGGTCGGCTCTGGGGCCAACGTCCTGACTTTC
CASSPTPGVGSGANVLTF
>TRBJ1-5|TRBD1|TRBV18|.
TGTGCCAGCTCACCATCGAATACAGGGGGGAGGCAGCCCCAGCATTTT
CASSPSNTGGRQPQHF
>TRBJ1-6|.|TRBV7-8|.
TGTGCCAGCAAGGGGGGGGTGAATAATTCACCCCTCCACTTT
CASKGGVNNSPLHF
>TRBJ1-2|.|TRBV7-9|once
TGTGCCAGCAGCCCCCGGACGGGGAACTATGGCTACACCTTC
CASSPRTGNYGYTF
>TRBJ2-2|TRBD1|TRBV6-6|.
TGTGCCAGCTTACTTACAGGGGGCGCGGCCGGGGAGCTGTTTTTT
CASLLTGGAAGELFF
>TRBJ1-4|.|TRBV3-1/TRBV3-2|.
TGTGCCAGCAGCCCGGAGGCCCATCAAAATGAAAAACTGTTTTTT
CASSPEAHQNEKLFF
>TRBJ1-6|TRBD1|TRBV27|.
TGTGCCAGCAGTTTCGGGACAGATAATTCACCCCTCCACTTT
CASSFGTDNSPLHF
>TRBJ1-6|.|TRBV4-3|few
TGCGCCAGCAGCCAGGCAGGGAATAATTCACCCCTCCACTTT
CASSQAGNNSPLHF
>TRBJ2-1|.|TRBV29-1|.
TGCAGCGTTGTACGGCAGGGCCTGTACAATGAGCAGTTCTTC
CSVVRQGLYNEQFF
>TRBJ2-7|TRBD1|TRBV30|.
TGTGCCTGGAGAAAGGACAGGGCCTCCTACGAGCAGTACTTC
CAWRKDRASYEQYF
>TRBJ1-6|.|TRBV28|.
TGTGCCAGCAGTGGGGGCATCGCCTATAATTCACCCCTCCACTTT
CASSGGIAYNSPLHF
>TRBJ2-2|.|TRBV30|.
TGTGCCTGGAGCCGGACAGGGAGGGGAACCGGGGAGCTGTTTTTT
CAWSRTGRGTGELFF
>TRBJ1-4|.|TRBV19|few
TGTGCCAGTAGTATGAAAATGGGGGGACGGGCGAATGAAAAACTGTTTTTT
CASSMKMGGRANEKLFF
>TRBJ1-2|.|TRBV7-9|.
TGTGCCAGCAGCTTGGAGGGGACTAACTATGGCTACACCTTC
CASSLEGTNYGYTF
>TRBJ1-2|TRBD1|TRBV5-4|.
TGTGCCAGCAGCCGGGACAGCCAAAGGGTAGGCTACACCTTC
CASSRDSQRVGYTF
>TRBJ1-3|TRBD1|TRBV29-1|.
TGCAGCGGGACAGGGGAAGGAAACACCATATATTTT
CSGTGEGNTIYF
>TRBJ2-7|.|TRBV7-2|.
TGTGCCAGCAGCCCCAACAGGTTCTACGAGCAGTACTTC
CASSPNRFYEQYF
>TRBJ2-3|TRBD2|TRBV7-8|.
TGTGCCAGCAGCTTAGCCGGGTTTCGCGGGGGGCCTAAAGATACGCAGTATTTT
CASSLAGFRGGPKDTQYF
>TRBJ2-1|TRBD1|TRBV29-1|.
TGCAGCGCCCATACAGGGGCCAATGAGCAGTTCTTC
CSAHTGANEQFF
>TRBJ2-3|.|TRBV10-3|.
TGTGCCATCGCGGCCGACGCTGATACGCAGTATTTT
CAIAADADTQYF
>TRBJ2-5|TRBD1|TRBV6-5|.
TGTGCCAGCGCATCGGGACAGGGGCATGAGACCCAGTACTTC
CASASGQGHETQYF